The 31 T cell receptor beta chains reported below all come from one sample, sequenced in a study of PD-1 blockade in classical Hodgkin lymphoma. Some clones are missing from TCRdb's copy, which holds only in-frame ones; the method was immunoSEQ multiplex PCR. The sample holds around 31,000 clones; less than 90% are singletons and the top ten take 2% to 2.5%. Every one of the patients relapsed after autologous stem cell transplantation (brentuximab vedotin exposure was variable). Magnetic negative selection served to purify CD4+ T cells out of PBMCs that had been thawed. Material: CD4+ T cells from blood, obtained at baseline. The receptors were gathered from a human donor with classical Hodgkin lymphoma.

The rearrangement joins TRBV7-9 to TRBJ2-5, with D perhaps matching TRBD1 or TRBD2 (5 bases each). The CDR3 spans 14 residues. Germline values: CDR1 SEHNR, CDR2 FQNEAQ (reference sequence). V was shortened by 4 bases and J by 4 bases, with 13 bases between the two germline ends. CDR3 nucleotides: TGTGCCAGCAGCTATCCGGGACGGGCAGAGACCCAGTACTTC. Translating gives CASSYPGRAETQYF.

The chain links TRBV7-6 to TRBJ1-4; D is uncertain. The CDR3 sequence is 17 residues long. With 4 bases removed from V and 8 bases from J, the gap between germline ends came to 23 bases. Germline V gives CDR1 SGHVS, CDR2 FNYEAQ. The CDR3 DNA is TGTGCCAGCAGCTCAGTTAGCCCGAGGGAGCGGGCGGAAAAACTGTTTTTT. This sequence encodes CASSSVSPRERAEKLFF.

This rearrangement joins TRBV18 to TRBJ1-6; the D is unclear. From germline, CDR1 is KGHSH and CDR2 LQKENI. This CDR3 is 13 amino acids long. V lost 2 bases to trimming and J lost 9 bases, with 8 bases between them. CDR3 coding DNA: TGTGCCAGCTCACCAGGAGGAGGTTCACCCCTCCACTTT. It is translated as CASSPGGGSPLHF.

The rearrangement joins TRBV14 to TRBJ2-7, with 8 bases that match TRBD2. The junction had 13 bases not matched to a gene; V was cut back by 0 bases and J by 0 bases. The CDR3 runs to 19 residues. Germline V gene data show CDR1 as SGHDN and CDR2 as FVKESK. CDR3 in amino acids: CASSQEYGLAGQSSYEQYF. For the CDR3, the DNA is TGTGCCAGCAGCCAAGAGTATGGGCTAGCGGGCCAAAGCTCCTACGAGCAGTACTTC.

V usage is TRBV19 and J usage is TRBJ2-1, with D unresolved. CDR3 length: 15 residues. Germline CDR1 is LNHDA and CDR2 is SQIVND (reference sequence). Between the trimmed V and J ends, which lost 1 base and 0 bases, there was a span of 7 bases. The CDR3 DNA reads TGTGCCAGTAGTATAGTGGCGGACTCCTACAATGAGCAGTTCTTC. Its protein is CASSIVADSYNEQFF.

This clone was seen only once. An end of the junction does not agree with germline; a read error may underlie this. V usage is TRBV2 and J usage is TRBJ1-6; tentatively, D is TRBD1 (6 bases). Germline assignment: CDR1 SNHLY and CDR2 FYNNEI. The CDR3 runs 16 residues. The CDR3 coding sequence is TGTGCCAGCAATGAACAGGGAACCGGTTATAATTCACCCCTCCACTTT. It is translated as CASNEQGTGYNSPLHF.

V usage is TRBV19 and J usage is TRBJ1-5, with 7 bases identical to TRBD1. This CDR3 has 14 residues. The V and J ends lost 7 bases and 6 bases, in that order; junction bases with no gene match: 9. Germline loops: CDR1 LNHDA, CDR2 SQIVND (reference sequence). CDR3 nucleotides: TGTGCCAGTACTACAGGGGTCAGGGGTCAGCCCCAGCATTTT. It translates to CASTTGVRGQPQHF.

This clone has just one count. CDR3 in DNA: TGTGCCAGCAGCTTAGCGGGGCCCTACAATGAGCAGTTCTTC. Translation: CASSLAGPYNEQFF. The chain has TRBV7-2 and TRBJ2-1; D might be TRBD1 (5 bases). The V gene's germline CDR1 is SGHTA and CDR2 FQGNSA. V shed 0 bases and J shed 2 bases, with 5 bases lying between them. The CDR3 sequence is 14 residues long. Full variable domain (outside the CDR3, taken from reference TRBV7-2 and TRBJ2-1): GAGVSQSPSNKVTEKGKDVELRCDPISGHTALYWYRQSLGQGLEFLIYFQGNSAPDKSGLPSDRFSAERTGGSVSTLTIQRTQQEDSAVYLCASSLAGPYNEQFFGPGTRLTVL.

This chain uses TRBV2 with TRBJ2-1, with 8 bases identical to TRBD1. The CDR3 extends over 18 amino acids. Trimming removed 0 bases from V and 3 bases from J; junction bases left unmatched: 10. CDR1 is SNHLY, CDR2 FYNNEI, per germline. CDR3 region: CASSEALPQGAFYNEQFF. DNA of the CDR3: TGTGCCAGCAGTGAAGCCCTCCCGCAGGGGGCGTTCTACAATGAGCAGTTCTTC.

The chain carries TRBV4-1 and TRBJ2-7; 10 bases map to TRBD2. The CDR3 sequence is 16 residues long. J gave up 2 bases and V 1 base, and 5 bases lay outside the gene matches. Germline V CDR1 and CDR2: MGHRA, YSYEKL. CDR3 sequence: CASSQGLAGGPYEQYF. The CDR3 nucleotides read TGCGCCAGCAGCCAAGGATTAGCGGGAGGTCCCTACGAGCAGTACTTC.

The chain uses TRBV19 and TRBJ2-2; 9 nucleotides align to TRBD2. CDR3 size: 21 residues. V was clipped by 4 bases and J by 0 bases; unmatched bases: 18. CDR1 and CDR2 (germline): LNHDA, SQIVND (reference sequence). DNA for the CDR3: TGTGCCAGTAGTACCCCGCCCAGATGGGCGGGAGGGCCCTCGAACACCGGGGAGCTGTTTTTT. The encoded protein is CASSTPPRWAGGPSNTGELFF.

This clone has only one observation. V usage is TRBV5-8 and J usage is TRBJ2-3; 7 bases fit TRBD2. The CDR3 loop spans 15 amino acids. The junction had 9 bases not matched to a gene; V was cut back by 6 bases and J by 2 bases. Germline values: CDR1 SGHTS, CDR2 YDEGEE. Here the CDR3 DNA reads TGTGCCAGCACTACTGGGGGACTATACACAGATACGCAGTATTTT. Translation gives CASTTGGLYTDTQYF.

This clone appeared a few times. The chain has TRBV29-1 and TRBJ1-1; D is undetermined. V lost 5 bases to trimming and J lost 5 bases, with 12 bases between them. The length of the CDR3 is 12 residues. Germline loops: CDR1 SQVTM, CDR2 ANQGSEA. CDR3 region: CSVFAGNTEAFF. The CDR3, as DNA: TGCAGCGTTTTCGCGGGGAATACTGAAGCTTTCTTT.

This rearrangement joins TRBV18 to TRBJ2-1, with D possibly being TRBD2 (6 bases). CDR1 is KGHSH and CDR2 is LQKENI in the germline V gene. Trimming removed 4 bases at V and 8 bases at J, with 12 bases between. CDR3 length: 13 amino acids. As DNA, the CDR3 is TGTGCCAGCTCACGGGACTGGAGGGATGAGCAGTTCTTC. This gives the protein CASSRDWRDEQFF.

CDR3 DNA sequence: TGTGCCAGCAGCCAAGATCGTGTAGGACACTACGAGCAGTACTTC. Translating it yields CASSQDRVGHYEQYF. This chain joins TRBV14 and TRBJ2-7; TRBD1 is a possible D gene (5 bases). The CDR3 totals 15 residues. Germline V gene data show CDR1 as SGHDN and CDR2 as FVKESK. The V and J ends lost 0 bases and 3 bases respectively, with 12 bases between them.

This sequence joins TRBV25-1 and TRBJ1-2; no reliable D call. This CDR3 has 15 residues. V was trimmed by 5 bases and J by 1 base, leaving 14 bases between them. Per germline, CDR1 MGHDK and CDR2 SYGVNS. Here the CDR3 DNA reads TGTGCCAGCAGTACCACCGCGGGGATTAACTATGGCTACACCTTC. Translating gives CASSTTAGINYGYTF.

The chain carries TRBV6-5 and TRBJ1-4; D perhaps matches TRBD1 (5 bases). The CDR3 is 15 amino acids. Looked up from germline, CDR1 is MNHEY and CDR2 is SVGAGI. The V end was cut by 5 bases, the J end by 0 bases, with 10 bases between. This CDR3 is CASSQDTATNEKLFF. DNA for the CDR3: TGTGCCAGCAGTCAGGACACCGCAACTAATGAAAAACTGTTTTTT.

V is TRBV2 and J is TRBJ1-1; D gene uncertain. Between the trimmed V and J ends, which lost 7 bases and 4 bases, there was a span of 10 bases. The length of the CDR3 is 12 residues. From germline, CDR1 is SNHLY and CDR2 FYNNEI. CDR3 loop: CASTGRFTEAFF. The CDR3 DNA reads as TGTGCCAGCACTGGGAGATTCACTGAAGCTTTCTTT.

CDR3 in DNA: TGCGCCAGCAGTTGGGGCCGGGACAGGGAACGATATAACAACACCGGGGAGCTGTTTTTT. This encodes CASSWGRDRERYNNTGELFF. V is TRBV5-1 and J is TRBJ2-2, with 9 bases lining up with TRBD1. V shed 5 bases and J 2 bases; nucleotides not matched to a gene: 19. This CDR3 comprises 20 residues. The V gene's germline CDR1 is SGHRS and CDR2 YFSETQ.

CDR3: CASGPPSGRNSYEQYF. The CDR3 nucleotides read TGTGCTAGTGGTCCCCCCTCGGGGCGGAACTCCTACGAGCAGTACTTC. V usage is TRBV12-5 and J usage is TRBJ2-7, with D perhaps matching TRBD1 or TRBD2 (5 bases each). CDR1 is LGHNT and CDR2 is FRNRAP in the germline V gene. CDR3 length equals 16 residues. V shed 5 bases and J shed 0 bases, with 17 bases lying between them.

The V gene is TRBV5-1, the J gene TRBJ2-1, with TRBD2 matching over 11 bases. Looked up from germline, CDR1 is SGHRS and CDR2 is YFSETQ. V trimming: 5 bases; J trimming: 8 bases; junction bases outside the gene matches: 3. The CDR3 consists of 13 residues. The CDR3 loop reads CASSRLAGYEQFF. The CDR3 nucleotides read TGCGCCAGCAGTCGACTAGCGGGATATGAGCAGTTCTTC.

This clone was seen a single time. This chain joins TRBV18 and TRBJ2-7, with 8 bases lining up with TRBD2. CDR1 and CDR2 from the germline V gene are KGHSH and LQKENI. V was clipped by 10 bases and J by 2 bases; unmatched bases: 7. This CDR3 comprises 13 residues. The DNA of the CDR3 is TGTGCCATCCGGGGGGGGGCCCCCTACGAGCAGTACTTC. Its protein is CAIRGGAPYEQYF.

The rearrangement links TRBV28 to TRBJ2-7; no definite D call. Trimming cost V 2 bases and J 7 bases, with 12 bases left between them. CDR3 length: 13 residues. CDR1 is MDHEN and CDR2 is SYDVKM in the germline V gene. The CDR3 DNA sequence: TGTGCCAGCAGTTTAGGGGTTCCGCGGGAGCAGTACTTC. This gives the protein CASSLGVPREQYF.

The rearrangement links TRBV6-1 to TRBJ1-3; the D is unclear. Trimming stripped 6 bases from V and 3 bases from J, with 15 bases between. The V gene's germline CDR1 is MNHNS and CDR2 SASEGT. CDR3 size: 15 residues. CDR3 amino acids: CASRGGISGGNTIYF. The CDR3 DNA reads as TGTGCCAGCAGGGGTGGGATATCAGGTGGAAACACCATATATTTT.

The genes are TRBV15 and TRBJ2-3; either TRBD1 or TRBD2 may fit D (6 bases each). There are 15 residues in the CDR3. The V and J ends lost 0 bases and 4 bases respectively, with 11 bases between them. CDR1 is LNHNV, CDR2 YYDKDF, per germline (reference sequence). DNA for the CDR3: TGTGCCACCAGCAGAGATGGAGGGGGGTCAGATACGCAGTATTTT. This sequence encodes CATSRDGGGSDTQYF.

This chain connects TRBV5-1 to TRBJ2-5, with D maybe TRBD1 (5 bases). Trimming took off 0 bases at V and 4 bases at J, with 16 bases between the two ends. Germline V gene sequence: CDR1 SGHRS, CDR2 YFSETQ. This CDR3 contains 16 residues. CDR3 residues: CASSLVTGTIRETQYF. The CDR3 DNA is TGCGCCAGCAGCTTGGTTACAGGTACTATTCGAGAGACCCAGTACTTC.

This chain links TRBV19 with TRBJ2-1; 7 bases are shared with TRBD2. This CDR3 spans 15 amino acids. Unmatched junction bases numbered 3, after V lost 4 bases and J lost 0 bases. Germline V gene data show CDR1 as LNHDA and CDR2 as SQIVND (reference sequence). The CDR3 sequence is CASSRGGSSYNEQFF. In nucleotides, the CDR3 is TGTGCCAGTAGTAGGGGCGGGAGCTCCTACAATGAGCAGTTCTTC.

CDR3 bases: TGTGCCAGCAGCCCTCCTCCCATAGCGGGGGCCTACGAGCAGTACTTC. This codes for CASSPPPIAGAYEQYF. The chain joins TRBV9 to TRBJ2-7, with 9 bases aligning to TRBD2. CDR1 is SGDLS and CDR2 is YYNGEE in the germline V gene. With 4 bases clipped from V and 2 bases from J, the junction kept 10 bases outside the gene matches. The CDR3 is made up of 16 amino acids.

The chain combines TRBV5-6 with TRBJ2-7, with no clear D. Germline loops: CDR1 SGHDT, CDR2 YYEEEE. The CDR3 runs to 11 residues. The ends were cut back, 0 bases at V and 4 bases at J, with 2 bases in the middle. Written as DNA, the CDR3 is TGTGCCAGCAGCTTGGCGTACGAGCAGTACTTC. Amino acid sequence: CASSLAYEQYF.

The chain combines TRBV5-5 with TRBJ1-4, with 8 bases identical to TRBD1. J lost 4 bases, V lost 4 bases, and 12 bases had no gene match. Germline V CDR1 and CDR2: SGHKS, YYEKEE (reference sequence). This CDR3 comprises 17 residues. CDR3 sequence reads: CASSLPLTGGDNEKLFF. The CDR3 DNA follows: TGTGCCAGCAGCCTACCCCTCACAGGGGGGGATAATGAAAAACTGTTTTTT.

V usage is TRBV5-5 and J usage is TRBJ2-7; 13 positions agree with TRBD2. The CDR3 sequence is 16 residues long. V shed 4 bases, J shed 0 bases, and the junction held 4 bases outside the gene matches. The V gene's germline CDR1 is SGHKS and CDR2 YYEKEE (reference sequence). CDR3 nucleotides: TGTGCCAGCAGCGCTGGGACTAGCGGGACCTCCTACGAGCAGTACTTC. Translation: CASSAGTSGTSYEQYF. Complete variable domain (other parts from reference TRBV5-5 and TRBJ2-7): DAGVTQSPTHLIKTRGQQVTLRCSPISGHKSVSWYQQVLGQGPQFIFQYYEKEERGRGNFPDRFSARQFPNYSSELNVNALLLGDSALYLCASSAGTSGTSYEQYFGPGTRLTVT.